This section outlines one T cell receptor (beta chain) sequence together with its context. No antigen is known for it. The data were obtained in a study of blood T cells in healthy people across ages. Trimming shortened V by 8 bases and J by 9 bases, and 11 bases separated the two germline ends. The CDR3 is 11 amino acids. The second PCR ran roughly 6 to 12 cycles with a sample-barcoded 5' primer and J-beta primers. Each of the samples gave a minimum of 2.5 million paired-end reads that contained CDR3. TCRdb used MiXCR to reprocess the 5' RACE reads, holding one entry per CDR3 protein. This table has 650,000 to 950,000 distinct CDR3 sequences, around 45% appearing once. Study-wide results and caveats: Unsorted PBMCs prevented conclusive naive versus antigen-experienced comparison.

The people who gave samples were healthy Caucasians from Russia, aged roughly 6 to 95. Drawn from each donor were about 9 milliliters of peripheral blood. The sample taken for sequencing was blood. The origin of this receptor is a man aged 60 to 69 in good health. This rearrangement joins TRBV12-3 or TRBV12-4 to TRBJ2-1; D may be TRBD2 (5 bases). The CDR3 bases are TGTGCCAGCGATGGGAGTGGTGAGCAGTTCTTC. It yields the protein CASDGSGEQFF.